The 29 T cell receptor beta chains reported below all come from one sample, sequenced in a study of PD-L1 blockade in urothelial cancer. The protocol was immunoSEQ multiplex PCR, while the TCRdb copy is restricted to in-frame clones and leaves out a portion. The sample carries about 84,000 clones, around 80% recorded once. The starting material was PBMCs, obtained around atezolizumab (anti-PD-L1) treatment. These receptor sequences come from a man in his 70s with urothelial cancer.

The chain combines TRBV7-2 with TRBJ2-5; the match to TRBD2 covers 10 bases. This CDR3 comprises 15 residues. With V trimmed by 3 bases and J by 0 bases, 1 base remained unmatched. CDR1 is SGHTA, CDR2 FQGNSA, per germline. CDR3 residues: CASSFTSGNQETQYF. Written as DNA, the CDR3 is TGTGCCAGCAGCTTCACTAGCGGGAACCAAGAGACCCAGTACTTC.

Here the CDR3 reads CASSPDKNTEAFF. The CDR3 DNA sequence: TGTGCCAGCAGCCCAGATAAGAACACTGAAGCTTTCTTT. The rearrangement links TRBV5-4 to TRBJ1-1; the D is unclear. V lost 4 bases and J lost 1, with 8 bases in between. The CDR3 extends over 13 amino acids. The germline V gene encodes CDR1 SGHNT and CDR2 YYREEE (reference sequence).

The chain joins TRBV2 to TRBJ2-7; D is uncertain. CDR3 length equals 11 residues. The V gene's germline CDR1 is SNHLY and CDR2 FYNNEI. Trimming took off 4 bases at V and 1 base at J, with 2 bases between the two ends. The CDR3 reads CASSASYEQYF. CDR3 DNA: TGTGCCAGCAGTGCATCCTACGAGCAGTACTTC. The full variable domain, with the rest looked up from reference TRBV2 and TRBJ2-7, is EPEVTQTPSHQVTQMGQEVILRCVPISNHLYFYWYRQILGQKVEFLVSFYNNEISEKSEIFDDQFSVERPDGSNFTLKIRSTKLEDSAMYFCASSASYEQYFGPGTRLTVT.

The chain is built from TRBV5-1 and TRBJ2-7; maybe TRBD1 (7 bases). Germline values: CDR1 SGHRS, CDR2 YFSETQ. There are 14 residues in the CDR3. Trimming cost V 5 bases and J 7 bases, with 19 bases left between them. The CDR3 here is CASSWTSGGFEQYF. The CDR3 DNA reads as TGCGCCAGCAGTTGGACCTCAGGGGGGTTTGAGCAGTACTTC.

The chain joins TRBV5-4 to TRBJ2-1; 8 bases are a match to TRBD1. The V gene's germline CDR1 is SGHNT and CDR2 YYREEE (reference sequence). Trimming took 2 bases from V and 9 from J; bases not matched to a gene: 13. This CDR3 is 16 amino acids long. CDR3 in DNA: TGTGCCAGCAGCTTTAGCAAGGACAGGGTTAAGGGTGAGCAGTTCTTC. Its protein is CASSFSKDRVKGEQFF.

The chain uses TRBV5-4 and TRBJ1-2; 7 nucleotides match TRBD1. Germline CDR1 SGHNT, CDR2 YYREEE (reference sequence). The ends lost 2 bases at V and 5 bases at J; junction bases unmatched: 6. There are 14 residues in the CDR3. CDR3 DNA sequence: TGTGCCAGCAGCTTAGGGACAGCACAATATGGCTACACCTTC. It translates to CASSLGTAQYGYTF.

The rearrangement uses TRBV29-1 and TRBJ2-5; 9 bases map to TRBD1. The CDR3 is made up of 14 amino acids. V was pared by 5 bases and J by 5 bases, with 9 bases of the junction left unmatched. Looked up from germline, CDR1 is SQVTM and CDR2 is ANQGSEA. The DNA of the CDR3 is TGCAGCGTTAACACGGGACAGGGTTTGGAGACCCAGTACTTC. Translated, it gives CSVNTGQGLETQYF.

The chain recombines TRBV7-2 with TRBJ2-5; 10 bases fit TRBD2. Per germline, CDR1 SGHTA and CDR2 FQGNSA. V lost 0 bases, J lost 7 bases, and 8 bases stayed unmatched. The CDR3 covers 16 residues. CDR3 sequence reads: CASSLAKLAGSTTQYF. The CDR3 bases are TGTGCCAGCAGCTTAGCGAAACTAGCGGGAAGTACGACCCAGTACTTC.

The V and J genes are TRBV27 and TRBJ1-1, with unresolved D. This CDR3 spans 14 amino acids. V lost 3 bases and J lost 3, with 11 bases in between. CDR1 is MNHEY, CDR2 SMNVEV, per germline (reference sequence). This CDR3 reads CASSFGSRDTEAFF. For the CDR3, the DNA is TGTGCCAGCAGTTTCGGATCGAGGGACACTGAAGCTTTCTTT.

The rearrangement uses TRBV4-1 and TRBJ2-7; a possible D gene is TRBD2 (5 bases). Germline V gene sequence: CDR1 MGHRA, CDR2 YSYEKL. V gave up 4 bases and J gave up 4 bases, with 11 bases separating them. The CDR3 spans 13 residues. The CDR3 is CASSPRPGYEQYF. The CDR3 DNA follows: TGCGCCAGCAGCCCCCGCCCGGGGTACGAGCAGTACTTC.

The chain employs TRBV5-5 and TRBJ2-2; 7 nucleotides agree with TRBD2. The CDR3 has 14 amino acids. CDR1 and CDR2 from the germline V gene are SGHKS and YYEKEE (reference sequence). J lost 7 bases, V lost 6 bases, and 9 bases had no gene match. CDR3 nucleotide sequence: TGTGCCAGCAACCACCCGGGGGGTGGCGGGGAGCTGTTTTTT. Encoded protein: CASNHPGGGGELFF.

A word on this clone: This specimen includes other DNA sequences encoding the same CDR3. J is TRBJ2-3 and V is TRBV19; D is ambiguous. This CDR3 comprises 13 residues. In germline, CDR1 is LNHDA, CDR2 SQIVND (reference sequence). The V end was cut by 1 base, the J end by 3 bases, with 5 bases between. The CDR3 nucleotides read TGTGCCAGTAGTATAGCCCGTACAGATACGCAGTATTTT. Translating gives CASSIARTDTQYF.

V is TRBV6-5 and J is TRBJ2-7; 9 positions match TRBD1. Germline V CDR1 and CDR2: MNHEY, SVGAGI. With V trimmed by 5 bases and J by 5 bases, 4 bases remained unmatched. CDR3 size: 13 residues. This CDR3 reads CASSGQGRNEQYF. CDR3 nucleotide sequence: TGTGCCAGCAGTGGACAGGGGAGGAACGAGCAGTACTTC.

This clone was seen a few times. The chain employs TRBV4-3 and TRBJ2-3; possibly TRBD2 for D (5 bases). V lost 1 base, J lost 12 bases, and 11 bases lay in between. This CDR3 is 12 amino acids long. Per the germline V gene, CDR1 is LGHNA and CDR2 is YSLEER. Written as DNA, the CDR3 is TGCGCCAGCAGCCAAGTTGAGGGTCCTCAGTATTTT. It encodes CASSQVEGPQYF.

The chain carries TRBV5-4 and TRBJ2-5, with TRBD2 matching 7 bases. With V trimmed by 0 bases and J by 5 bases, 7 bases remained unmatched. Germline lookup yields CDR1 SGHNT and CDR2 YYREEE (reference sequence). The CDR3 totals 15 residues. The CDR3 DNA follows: TGTGCCAGCAGCTTGGGCGGGGGAGGCGGCGAGACCCAGTACTTC. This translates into CASSLGGGGGETQYF.

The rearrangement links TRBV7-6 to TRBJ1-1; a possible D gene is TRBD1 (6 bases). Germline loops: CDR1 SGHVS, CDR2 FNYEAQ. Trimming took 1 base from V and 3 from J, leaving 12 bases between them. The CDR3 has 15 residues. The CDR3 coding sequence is TGTGCCAGCAGCTTAGTAACAGGGATCGACACTGAAGCTTTCTTT. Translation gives CASSLVTGIDTEAFF.

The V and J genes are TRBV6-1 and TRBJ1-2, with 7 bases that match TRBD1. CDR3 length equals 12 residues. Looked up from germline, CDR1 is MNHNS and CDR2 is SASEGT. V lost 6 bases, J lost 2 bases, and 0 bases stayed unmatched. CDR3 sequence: CASRGQNYGYTF. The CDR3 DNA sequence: TGTGCCAGCAGGGGACAGAACTATGGCTACACCTTC.

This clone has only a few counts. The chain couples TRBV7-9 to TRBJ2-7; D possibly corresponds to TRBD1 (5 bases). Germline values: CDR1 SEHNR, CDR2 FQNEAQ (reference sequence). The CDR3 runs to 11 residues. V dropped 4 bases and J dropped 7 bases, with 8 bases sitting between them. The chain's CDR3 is CASSSPGEQYF. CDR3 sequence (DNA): TGTGCCAGCAGCTCCCCAGGGGAGCAGTACTTC.

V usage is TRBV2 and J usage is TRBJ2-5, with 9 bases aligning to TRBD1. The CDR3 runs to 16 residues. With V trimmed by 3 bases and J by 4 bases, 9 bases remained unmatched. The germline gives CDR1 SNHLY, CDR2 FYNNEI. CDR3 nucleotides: TGTGCCAGCAGTGAGGGGGTGGGGACAGGGAGAGAGACCCAGTACTTC. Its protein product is CASSEGVGTGRETQYF.

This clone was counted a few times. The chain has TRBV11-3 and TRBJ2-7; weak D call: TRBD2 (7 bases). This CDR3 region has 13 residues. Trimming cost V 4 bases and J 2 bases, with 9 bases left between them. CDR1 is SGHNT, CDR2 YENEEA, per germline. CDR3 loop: CASSWGGPYEQYF. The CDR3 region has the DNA TGTGCCAGCAGCTGGGGGGGGCCCTACGAGCAGTACTTC.

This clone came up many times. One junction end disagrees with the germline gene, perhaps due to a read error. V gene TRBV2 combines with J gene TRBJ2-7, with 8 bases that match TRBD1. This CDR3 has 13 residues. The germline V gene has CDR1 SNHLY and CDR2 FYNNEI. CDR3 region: CASSNLGWTGWDF. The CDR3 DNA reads TGTGCCAGCAGTAACCTAGGTTGGACAGGGTGGGACTTC.

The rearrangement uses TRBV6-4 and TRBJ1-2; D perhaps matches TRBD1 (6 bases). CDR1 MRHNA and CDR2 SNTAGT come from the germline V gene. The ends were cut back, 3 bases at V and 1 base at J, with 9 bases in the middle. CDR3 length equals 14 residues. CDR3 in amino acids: CASSETGRNYGYTF. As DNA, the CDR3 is TGTGCCAGCAGTGAGACAGGACGTAACTATGGCTACACCTTC.

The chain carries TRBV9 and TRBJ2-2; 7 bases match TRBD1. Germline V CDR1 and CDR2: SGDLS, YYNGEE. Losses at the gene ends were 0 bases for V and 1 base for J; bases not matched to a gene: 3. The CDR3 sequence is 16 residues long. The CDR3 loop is CASSVAGQLNTGELFF. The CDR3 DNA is TGTGCCAGCAGCGTAGCGGGACAGCTGAACACCGGGGAGCTGTTTTTT.

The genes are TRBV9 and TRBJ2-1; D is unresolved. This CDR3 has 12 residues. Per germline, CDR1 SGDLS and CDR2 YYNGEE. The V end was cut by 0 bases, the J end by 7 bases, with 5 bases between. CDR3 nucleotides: TGTGCCAGCAGCGTAGGAGAGAATGAGCAGTTCTTC. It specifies CASSVGENEQFF.

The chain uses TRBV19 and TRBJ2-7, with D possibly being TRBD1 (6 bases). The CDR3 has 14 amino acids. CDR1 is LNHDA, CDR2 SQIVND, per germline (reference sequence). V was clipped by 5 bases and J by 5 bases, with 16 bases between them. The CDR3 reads CASSPRAGENEQYF. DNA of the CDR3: TGTGCCAGTAGTCCTCGGGCAGGGGAGAACGAGCAGTACTTC.

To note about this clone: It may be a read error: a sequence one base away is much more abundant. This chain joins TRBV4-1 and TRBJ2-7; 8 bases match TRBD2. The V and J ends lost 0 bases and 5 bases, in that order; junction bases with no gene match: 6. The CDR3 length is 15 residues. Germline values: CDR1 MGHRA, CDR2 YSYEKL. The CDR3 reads CASSQDYNGRDEQYF. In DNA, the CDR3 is TGCGCCAGCAGCCAAGATTATAACGGGAGGGACGAGCAGTACTTC.

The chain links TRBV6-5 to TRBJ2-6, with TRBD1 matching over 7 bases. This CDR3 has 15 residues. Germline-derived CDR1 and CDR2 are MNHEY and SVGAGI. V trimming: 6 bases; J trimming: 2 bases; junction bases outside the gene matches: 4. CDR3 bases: TGTGCCAGCAGATTACAGGGGACTGGGGCCAACGTCCTGACTTTC. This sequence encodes CASRLQGTGANVLTF.

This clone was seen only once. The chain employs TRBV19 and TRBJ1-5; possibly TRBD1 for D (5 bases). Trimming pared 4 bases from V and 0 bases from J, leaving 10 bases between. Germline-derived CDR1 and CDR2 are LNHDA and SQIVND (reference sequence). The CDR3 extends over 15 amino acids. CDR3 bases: TGTGCCAGTAGTAGTGGCCAGGGTAGCAATCAGCCCCAGCATTTT. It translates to CASSSGQGSNQPQHF.

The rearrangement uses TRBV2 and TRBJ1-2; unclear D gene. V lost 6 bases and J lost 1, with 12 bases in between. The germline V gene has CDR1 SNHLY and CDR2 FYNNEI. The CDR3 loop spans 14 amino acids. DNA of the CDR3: TGTGCCAGCAGGGCAGAATCATATAACTATGGCTACACCTTC. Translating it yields CASRAESYNYGYTF.